A selection of T cell receptor beta chains follows, all from one sample in a study of T cells in localized non-small cell lung cancer. Here immunoSEQ multiplex PCR was the method, and the copy in TCRdb shows in-frame clones only, minus some. Counted here are about 24,000 clones, around 90% occurring once; the ten biggest clones make up 2.5% to 3%. The sequenced sample was peripheral blood, obtained before any cancer treatment. All receptors come from a woman aged 40-69 years with stage I lung adenocarcinoma. Each CDR3 is given with its conserved first and last residue.

v_gene	j_gene	CDR3aa
TRBV18	TRBJ2-7	CASSPRGVSYEQYF
TRBV5-1	TRBJ1-4	CASSLAGGGTGKLFF
TRBV19	TRBJ2-1	CASSMRLSSYNEQFF
TRBV28	TRBJ1-5	CASSFRGRRIQPQHF
TRBV5-8	TRBJ2-3	CASRLGGQDTQYF
TRBV28	TRBJ2-7	CASSLWAGVGSSYEQYF
TRBV28	TRBJ2-3	CASSGRQVTDTQYF
TRBV10-3	TRBJ2-7	CAISESQGKLYEQYF
TRBV6-1	TRBJ1-3	CGAEALSGNTIYF
TRBV4-1	TRBJ2-7	CASSQVTTGPYEQYF
TRBV28	TRBJ2-5	CASRHGGRETQYF
TRBV4-1	TRBJ2-2	CASSQVDMGLALRELFF
TRBV28	TRBJ2-1	CASSLAGLQSGNEQFF
TRBV12-5	TRBJ2-1	CASGLHRYPTRQREGSYNEQFF
TRBV28	TRBJ1-4	CASSETGTTNEKLFF
TRBV28	TRBJ1-1	CASSPGPRQAFF
TRBV11-2	TRBJ1-2	CASSLRSRGQGLYGYTF
TRBV10-3	TRBJ1-4	CAIRDQGADEKLFF
TRBV10-2	TRBJ2-2	CASSKERGKGGELFF
TRBV5-1	TRBJ2-4	CASSLASGEHLAKNIQYF
TRBV6-4	NA	CATRASGSSYEQYF
TRBV18	TRBJ2-7	CASSPGGVEQYF
TRBV9	TRBJ2-1	CASSLLGWGEGVQFF
TRBV10-3	TRBJ1-4	CAISESDNGKLFF
TRBV28	TRBJ2-1	CASNVGVYEQFF
TRBV19	TRBJ2-3	CASQREGNTQYF
TRBV10-3	TRBJ2-7	CAIGAGTGGYEQYF
TRBV7-2	TRBJ2-1	CASSFRGGRDEQFF
TRBV4-1	TRBJ2-1	CASGGLASNNEQFF
TRBV18	TRBJ1-5	CASSRAELGQPQHF
TRBV5-1	TRBJ2-2	CASSWGPAGELFF
TRBV6-1	TRBJ1-1	CASSETQGVSRRYAFF
TRBV25-1	TRBJ1-5	CASRKTTGALNQPQHF
TRBV19	TRBJ1-2	CASSHRDRRHGYTF
TRBV5-1	TRBJ2-1	CASSSNSGGGSEQFF
TRBV7-2	TRBJ2-7	CASSLVRQGGSYEQYF
TRBV5-6	TRBJ1-1	CASSARQNTEAFF
TRBV4-2	TRBJ1-1	CASSQELQQDKAFF
TRBV6-6	TRBJ1-2	CASSPRTPNYGYTF
TRBV2	TRBJ2-3	CASSDPGKLTDTQYF
TRBV7-9	TRBJ2-3	CASSSSGTDTQYF
TRBV7-7	TRBJ2-1	CASSSGSSVYNEQFF
TRBV10-3	TRBJ2-5	CAISKRQGQETQYF
TRBV6-1	TRBJ1-2	CASSGANYGYTF
TRBV11-2	TRBJ2-3	CASSLDPSTDTQYF
TRBV6-5	TRBJ1-1	CASSYDRERTFF
TRBV5-1	TRBJ2-5	CASSLGLAGTFNPQETQYF
TRBV5-6	TRBJ2-1	CASSLRGGPSSYNEQFF
TRBV6-6	NA	CASSSSGLSSYEQYF
TRBV28	TRBJ1-2	CASSLQGPYGYTF
TRBV13	TRBJ1-1	CASSSGFMNTEAFF
TRBV18	TRBJ1-3	CASSPPPGSYSGNTIYF
TRBV7-9	TRBJ1-2	CASSPRRDSHGYTF
TRBV5-6	TRBJ2-2	CASSFEPTATNTGELFF
TRBV6-1	TRBJ2-7	CASSERNSYEQYF
TRBV6-5	TRBJ2-5	CASRDVGTQYF
TRBV9	TRBJ2-1	CASSHNQREGVNEQFF
TRBV19	TRBJ2-3	CASSRAVTDTQYF